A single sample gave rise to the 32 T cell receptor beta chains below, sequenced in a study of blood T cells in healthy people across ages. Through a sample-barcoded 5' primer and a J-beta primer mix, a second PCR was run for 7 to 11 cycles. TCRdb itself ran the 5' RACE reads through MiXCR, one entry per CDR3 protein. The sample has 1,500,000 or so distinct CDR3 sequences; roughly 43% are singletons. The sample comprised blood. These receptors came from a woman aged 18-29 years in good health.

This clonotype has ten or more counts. In DNA, the CDR3 is TGTGCCAGCAGTGAACAGCGGCTCAGCACAGATACGCAGTATTTT. This encodes CASSEQRLSTDTQYF. J is TRBJ2-3 and V is TRBV2; a possible D gene is TRBD2 (5 bases). Deletions cut 2 bases from V and 0 bases from J, with 9 bases between. Germline V CDR1 and CDR2: SNHLY, FYNNEI. This CDR3 contains 15 residues.

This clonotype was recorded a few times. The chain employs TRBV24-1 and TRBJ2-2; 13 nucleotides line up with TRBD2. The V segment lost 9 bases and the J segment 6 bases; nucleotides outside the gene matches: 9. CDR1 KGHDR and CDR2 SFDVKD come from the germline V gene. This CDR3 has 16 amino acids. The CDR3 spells CATGGLAGTTPGELFF. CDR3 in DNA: TGTGCCACCGGGGGACTAGCGGGGACTACACCCGGGGAGCTGTTTTTT.

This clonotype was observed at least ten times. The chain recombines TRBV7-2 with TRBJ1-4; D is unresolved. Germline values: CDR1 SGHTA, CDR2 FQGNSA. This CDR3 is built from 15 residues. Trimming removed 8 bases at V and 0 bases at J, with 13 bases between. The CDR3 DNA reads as TGTGCCAGCTCACCTTCCCGTGCAACTAATGAAAAACTGTTTTTT. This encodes CASSPSRATNEKLFF.

DNA for the CDR3: TGCGCCAGCAGCCAACACAGGGTCTACGAGCAGTACTTC. This codes for CASSQHRVYEQYF. This chain joins TRBV4-3 and TRBJ2-7; a weak D match, TRBD1 (6 bases). Between the trimmed V and J ends, which lost 2 bases and 3 bases, there was a span of 8 bases. The CDR3 spans 13 residues. CDR1 LGHNA and CDR2 YSLEER come from the germline V gene.

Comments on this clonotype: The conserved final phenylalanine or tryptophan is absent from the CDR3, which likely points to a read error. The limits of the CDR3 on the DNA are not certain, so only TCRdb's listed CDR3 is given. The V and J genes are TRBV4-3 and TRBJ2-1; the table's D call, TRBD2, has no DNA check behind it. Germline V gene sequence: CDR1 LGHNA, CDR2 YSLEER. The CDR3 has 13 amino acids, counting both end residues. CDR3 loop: CASSQLLSGSPFL.

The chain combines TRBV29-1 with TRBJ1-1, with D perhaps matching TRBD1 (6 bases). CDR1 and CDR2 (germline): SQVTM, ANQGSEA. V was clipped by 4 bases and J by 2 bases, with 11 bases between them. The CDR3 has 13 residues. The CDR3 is CSVVGQYNTEAFF. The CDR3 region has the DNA TGCAGCGTTGTAGGACAGTATAACACTGAAGCTTTCTTT.

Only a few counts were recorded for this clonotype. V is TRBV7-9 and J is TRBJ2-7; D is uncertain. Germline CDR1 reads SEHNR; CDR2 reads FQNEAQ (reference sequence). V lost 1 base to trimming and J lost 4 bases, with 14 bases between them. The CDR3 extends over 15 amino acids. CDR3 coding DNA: TGTGCCAGCAGCTTAGGGAATGAACAAGGGTACGAGCAGTACTTC. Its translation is CASSLGNEQGYEQYF.

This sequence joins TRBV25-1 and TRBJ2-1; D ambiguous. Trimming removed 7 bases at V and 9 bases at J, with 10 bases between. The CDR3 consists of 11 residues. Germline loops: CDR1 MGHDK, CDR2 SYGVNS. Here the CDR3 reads CASKTLGEQFF. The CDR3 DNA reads TGTGCCAGCAAAACCCTGGGTGAGCAGTTCTTC.

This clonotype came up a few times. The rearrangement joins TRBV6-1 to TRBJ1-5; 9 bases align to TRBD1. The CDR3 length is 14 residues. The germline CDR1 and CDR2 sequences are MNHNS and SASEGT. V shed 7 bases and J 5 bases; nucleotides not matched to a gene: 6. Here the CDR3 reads CASKDRGAYQPQHF. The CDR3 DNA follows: TGTGCCAGCAAGGACAGGGGTGCGTATCAGCCCCAGCATTTT.

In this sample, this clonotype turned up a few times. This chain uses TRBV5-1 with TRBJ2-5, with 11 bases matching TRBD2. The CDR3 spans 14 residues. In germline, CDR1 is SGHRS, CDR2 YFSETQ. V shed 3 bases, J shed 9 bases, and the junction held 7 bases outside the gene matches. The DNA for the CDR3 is TGCGCCAGCAGCTCCGGGACTAGCGGTACGCCCCAGTACTTC. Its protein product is CASSSGTSGTPQYF.

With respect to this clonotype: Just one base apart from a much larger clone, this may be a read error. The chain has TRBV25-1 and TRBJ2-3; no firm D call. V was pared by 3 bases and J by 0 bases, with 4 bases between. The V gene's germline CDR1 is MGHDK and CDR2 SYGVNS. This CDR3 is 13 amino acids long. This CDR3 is CASSEHSTDTQYF. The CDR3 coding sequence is TGTGCCAGCAGTGAGCATAGCACAGATACGCAGTATTTT.

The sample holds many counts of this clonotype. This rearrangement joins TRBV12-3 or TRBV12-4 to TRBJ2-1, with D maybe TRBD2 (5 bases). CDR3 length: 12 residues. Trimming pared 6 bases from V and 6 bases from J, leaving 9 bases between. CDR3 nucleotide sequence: TGTGCCAGCAGCCCGAGGGCCAATGAGCAGTTCTTC. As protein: CASSPRANEQFF.

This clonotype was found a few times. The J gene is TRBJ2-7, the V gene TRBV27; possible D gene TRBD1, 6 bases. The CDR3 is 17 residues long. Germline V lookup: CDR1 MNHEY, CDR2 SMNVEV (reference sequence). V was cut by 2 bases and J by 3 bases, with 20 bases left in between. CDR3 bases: TGTGCCAGCAGTTTAAGCCCCCCAGGGGTCATAAGCTACGAGCAGTACTTC. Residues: CASSLSPPGVISYEQYF.

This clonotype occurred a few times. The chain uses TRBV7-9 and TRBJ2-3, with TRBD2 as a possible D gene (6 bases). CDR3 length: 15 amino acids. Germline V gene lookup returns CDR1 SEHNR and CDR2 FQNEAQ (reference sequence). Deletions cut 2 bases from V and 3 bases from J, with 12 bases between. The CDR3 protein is CASSLLVLATDTQYF. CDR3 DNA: TGTGCCAGCAGCTTACTAGTGCTAGCGACAGATACGCAGTATTTT.

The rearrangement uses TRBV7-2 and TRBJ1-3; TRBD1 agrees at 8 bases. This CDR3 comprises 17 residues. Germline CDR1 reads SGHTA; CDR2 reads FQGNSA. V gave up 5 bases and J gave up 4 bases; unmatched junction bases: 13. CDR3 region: CASSQYGQGLSGNTIYF. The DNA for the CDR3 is TGTGCCAGCAGCCAATACGGACAGGGACTGTCAGGAAACACCATATATTTT.

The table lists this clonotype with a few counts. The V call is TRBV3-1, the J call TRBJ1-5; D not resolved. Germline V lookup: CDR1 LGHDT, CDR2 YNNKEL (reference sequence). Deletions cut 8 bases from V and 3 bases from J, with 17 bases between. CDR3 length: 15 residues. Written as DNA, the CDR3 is TGTGCCAGCTTCCAGGTCCCGGGGATCAATCAGCCCCAGCATTTT. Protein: CASFQVPGINQPQHF.

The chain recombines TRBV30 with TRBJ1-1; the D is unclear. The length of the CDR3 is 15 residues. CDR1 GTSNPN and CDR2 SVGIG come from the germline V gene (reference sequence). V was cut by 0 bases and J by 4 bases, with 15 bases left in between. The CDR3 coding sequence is TGTGCCTGGAGTGTACGAACCTACGGCCTCACTGAAGCTTTCTTT. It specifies CAWSVRTYGLTEAFF.

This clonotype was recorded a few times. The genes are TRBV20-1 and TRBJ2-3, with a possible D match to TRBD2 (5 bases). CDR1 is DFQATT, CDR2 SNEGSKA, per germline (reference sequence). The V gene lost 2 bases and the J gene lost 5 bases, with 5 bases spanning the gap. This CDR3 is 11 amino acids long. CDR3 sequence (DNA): TGCAGTGCTAGACGGGGAGATACGCAGTATTTT. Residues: CSARRGDTQYF.

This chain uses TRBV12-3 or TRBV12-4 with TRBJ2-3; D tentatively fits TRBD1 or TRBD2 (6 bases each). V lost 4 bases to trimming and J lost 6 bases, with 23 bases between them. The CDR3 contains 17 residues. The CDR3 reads CASSSVTLRGLGDTQYF. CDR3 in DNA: TGTGCCAGCAGTTCCGTAACTTTACGGGGGCTAGGCGATACGCAGTATTTT.

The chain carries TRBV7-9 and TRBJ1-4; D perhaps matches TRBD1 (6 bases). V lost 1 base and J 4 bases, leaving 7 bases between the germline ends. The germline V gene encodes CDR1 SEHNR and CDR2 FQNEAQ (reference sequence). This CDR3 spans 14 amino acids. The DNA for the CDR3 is TGTGCCAGCAGCTTAGGGACAGATAATGAAAAACTGTTTTTT. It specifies CASSLGTDNEKLFF.

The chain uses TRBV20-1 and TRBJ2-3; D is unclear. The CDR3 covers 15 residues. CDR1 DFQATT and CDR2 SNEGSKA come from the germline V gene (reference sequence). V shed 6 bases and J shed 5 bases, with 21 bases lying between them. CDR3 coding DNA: TGCAGTGCCCGAATAGGGCAGACAATGCTAGATACGCAGTATTTT. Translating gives CSARIGQTMLDTQYF.

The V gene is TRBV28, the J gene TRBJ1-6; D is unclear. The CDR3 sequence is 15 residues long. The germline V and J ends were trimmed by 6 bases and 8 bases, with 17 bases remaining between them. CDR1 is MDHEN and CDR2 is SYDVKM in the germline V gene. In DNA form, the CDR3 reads TGTGCCAGCAGCCCAAACCTCCCTTACTATTCACCCCTCCACTTT. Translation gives CASSPNLPYYSPLHF.

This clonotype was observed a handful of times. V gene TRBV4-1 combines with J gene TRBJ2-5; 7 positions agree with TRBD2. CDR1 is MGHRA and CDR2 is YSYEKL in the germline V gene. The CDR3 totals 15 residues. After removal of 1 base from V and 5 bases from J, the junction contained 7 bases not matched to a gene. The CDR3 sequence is CASSQGSGVLETQYF. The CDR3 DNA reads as TGCGCCAGCAGCCAAGGCAGCGGGGTCCTGGAGACCCAGTACTTC.

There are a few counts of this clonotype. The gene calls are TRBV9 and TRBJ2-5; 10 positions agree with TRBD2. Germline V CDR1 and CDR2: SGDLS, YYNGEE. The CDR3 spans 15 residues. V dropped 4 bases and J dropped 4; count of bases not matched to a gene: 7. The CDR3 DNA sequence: TGTGCCAGCAGCCTCCTAGCGGGAGTACGAGAGACCCAGTACTTC. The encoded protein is CASSLLAGVRETQYF.

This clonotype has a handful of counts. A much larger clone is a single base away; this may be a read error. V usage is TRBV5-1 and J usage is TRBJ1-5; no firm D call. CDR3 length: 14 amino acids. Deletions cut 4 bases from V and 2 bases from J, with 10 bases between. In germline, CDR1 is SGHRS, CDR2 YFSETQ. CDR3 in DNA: TGCGCCAGCAGCGTGAAAGAAGGCAATCAGCCCCAGCATTTT. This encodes CASSVKEGNQPQHF.

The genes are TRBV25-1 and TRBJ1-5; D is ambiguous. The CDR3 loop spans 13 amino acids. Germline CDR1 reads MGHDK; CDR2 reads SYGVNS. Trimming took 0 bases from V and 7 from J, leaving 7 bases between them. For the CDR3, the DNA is TGTGCCAGCAGTGAATATACGGGGCAGCCCCAGCATTTT. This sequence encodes CASSEYTGQPQHF.

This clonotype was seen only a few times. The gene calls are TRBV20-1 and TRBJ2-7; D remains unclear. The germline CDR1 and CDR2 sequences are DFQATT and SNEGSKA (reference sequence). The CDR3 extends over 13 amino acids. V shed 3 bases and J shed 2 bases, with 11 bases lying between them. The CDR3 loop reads CSARRAVTYEQYF. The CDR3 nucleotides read TGCAGTGCTAGGAGAGCAGTTACCTACGAGCAGTACTTC.

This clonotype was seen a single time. CDR3 coding DNA: TGTGCCAGCTCAACCCAGCGGGATGTCTCCTACAATGAGCAGTTCTTC. Protein: CASSTQRDVSYNEQFF. The rearrangement joins TRBV7-9 to TRBJ2-1; 7 bases match TRBD2. Germline-derived CDR1 and CDR2 are SEHNR and FQNEAQ (reference sequence). The CDR3 is made up of 16 amino acids. Trimming removed 8 bases from V and 0 bases from J; junction bases left unmatched: 10.

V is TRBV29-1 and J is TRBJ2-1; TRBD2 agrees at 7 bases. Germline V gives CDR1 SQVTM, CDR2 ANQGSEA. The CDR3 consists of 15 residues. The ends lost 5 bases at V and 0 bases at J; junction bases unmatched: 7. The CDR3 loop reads CSVPYSGNSYNEQFF. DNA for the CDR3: TGCAGCGTTCCATACAGCGGGAACTCCTACAATGAGCAGTTCTTC.

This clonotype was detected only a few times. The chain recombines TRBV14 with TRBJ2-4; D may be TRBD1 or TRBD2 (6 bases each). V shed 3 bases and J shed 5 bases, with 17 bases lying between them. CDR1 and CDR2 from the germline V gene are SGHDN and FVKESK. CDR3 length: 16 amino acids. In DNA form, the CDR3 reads TGTGCCAGCAGCCAGAGGAATAGGGGGGCGGAAAACATTCAGTACTTC. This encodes CASSQRNRGAENIQYF.

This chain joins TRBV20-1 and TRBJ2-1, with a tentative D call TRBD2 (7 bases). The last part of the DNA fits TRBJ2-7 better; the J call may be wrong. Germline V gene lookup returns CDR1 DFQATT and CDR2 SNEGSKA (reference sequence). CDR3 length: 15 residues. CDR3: CSARSIGGRYNEQYF. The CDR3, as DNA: TGCAGTGCTAGATCTATCGGGGGGCGGTACAATGAGCAGTACTTC.

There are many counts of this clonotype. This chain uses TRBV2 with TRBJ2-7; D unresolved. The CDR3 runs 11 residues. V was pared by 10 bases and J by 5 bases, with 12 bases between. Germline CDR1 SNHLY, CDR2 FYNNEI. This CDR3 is CATKVGDEQYF. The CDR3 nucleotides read TGTGCCACCAAGGTCGGCGACGAGCAGTACTTC.